One and the same sample provided the 18 T cell receptor beta chains below, sequenced in a study of blood T cell repertoires in COVID-19. Method: immunoSEQ multiplex PCR; TCRdb's copy keeps in-frame clones and lacks some. The repertoire holds 55,000 to 75,000 clones, with about 80% as singletons. Material: peripheral blood. These receptors were taken from a man between 65 and 80 years old who had recovered from COVID-19.

The chain joins TRBV3-1 (or the pseudogene TRBV3-2) to TRBJ2-3; TRBD2 matches 8 bases. The CDR3 spans 16 residues. Per germline, CDR1 LGHDT and CDR2 YNNKEL (reference sequence). The junction had 8 bases not matched to a gene; V was cut back by 3 bases and J by 3 bases. The CDR3 DNA sequence: TGTGCCAGCAGCCATGTGGGCGGGAGGACGACAGATACGCAGTATTTT. This sequence encodes CASSHVGGRTTDTQYF.

Here the CDR3 reads CASSPPGRNTEAFF. Written as DNA, the CDR3 is TGTGCCAGCAGCCCACCGGGGAGGAACACTGAAGCTTTCTTT. The chain links TRBV5-5 to TRBJ1-1; D not resolved. Trimming took 4 bases from V and 1 from J, leaving 11 bases between them. This CDR3 spans 14 amino acids. Germline lookup yields CDR1 SGHKS and CDR2 YYEKEE (reference sequence). Together with reference TRBV5-5 and TRBJ1-1, the CDR3 gives the full variable domain: DAGVTQSPTHLIKTRGQQVTLRCSPISGHKSVSWYQQVLGQGPQFIFQYYEKEERGRGNFPDRFSARQFPNYSSELNVNALLLGDSALYLCASSPPGRNTEAFFGQGTRLTVV.

V usage is TRBV7-2 and J usage is TRBJ2-5; 10 bases match TRBD2. There are 14 residues in the CDR3. The V gene's germline CDR1 is SGHTA and CDR2 FQGNSA. J lost 3 bases, V lost 8 bases, and 6 bases had no gene match. The CDR3 DNA reads as TGTGCCAGCGGGCCAGGACTAGCGGAAGAGACCCAGTACTTC. Protein product: CASGPGLAEETQYF.

The J gene is TRBJ2-2, the V gene TRBV11-3; 8 bases line up with TRBD1. Germline CDR1 is SGHNT and CDR2 is YENEEA. The CDR3 totals 17 residues. J gave up 6 bases and V 5 bases, and 14 bases lay outside the gene matches. The CDR3 is CASSPPRNRGTAGELFF. The CDR3 nucleotides read TGTGCCAGCAGCCCCCCCAGGAACAGGGGGACGGCCGGGGAGCTGTTTTTT.

V is TRBV4-3 and J is TRBJ2-3; 8 bases agree with TRBD2. CDR3 size: 14 residues. Germline CDR1 reads LGHNA; CDR2 reads YSLEER. Trimming took 1 base from V and 6 from J; bases not matched to a gene: 3. The CDR3 sequence: CASSQGTSSDTQYF. The CDR3 DNA sequence: TGCGCCAGCAGCCAAGGGACTAGCTCCGATACGCAGTATTTT.

The chain employs TRBV19 and TRBJ2-7, with a possible D match to TRBD1 (6 bases). Germline V gives CDR1 LNHDA, CDR2 SQIVND (reference sequence). This CDR3 spans 16 amino acids. V shed 7 bases and J shed 0 bases, with 19 bases lying between them. The DNA of the CDR3 is TGTGCCAGTACCGGGACACACCAGGAGAGCTCCTACGAGCAGTACTTC. Protein product: CASTGTHQESSYEQYF.

V gene TRBV25-1 combines with J gene TRBJ1-1, with 7 bases identical to TRBD1. There are 14 residues in the CDR3. V lost 1 base to trimming and J lost 8 bases; unmatched junction nucleotides: 7. The V gene's germline CDR1 is MGHDK and CDR2 SYGVNS. CDR3 nucleotide sequence: TGTGCCAGCAGTGAATCCTTAGGGACAGTCGAAGCTTTCTTT. Translation gives CASSESLGTVEAFF.

The chain is built from TRBV10-2 and TRBJ2-2; TRBD2 matches at 9 bases. This CDR3 comprises 16 residues. Trimming at V came to 6 bases and at J to 1 base, leaving 6 bases not matched to a gene. Germline values: CDR1 WSHSY, CDR2 SAAADI. CDR3 sequence (DNA): TGCGCCAGCAGATCGTTGCGGGAGGGGAACACCGGGGAGCTGTTTTTT. It translates to CASRSLREGNTGELFF.

This clone was counted between two and nine times. This chain links TRBV28 with TRBJ1-2, with 7 bases identical to TRBD1. Germline V gene lookup returns CDR1 MDHEN and CDR2 SYDVKM. This CDR3 comprises 12 residues. The V segment lost 8 bases and the J segment 8 bases; nucleotides outside the gene matches: 8. The CDR3 coding sequence is TGTGCCAGCGGCGACAGGGACCGAGGCTACACCTTC. This sequence encodes CASGDRDRGYTF.

This clone has more than one count but fewer than ten. The chain combines TRBV28 with TRBJ1-5; no clear D gene. Per germline, CDR1 MDHEN and CDR2 SYDVKM. The CDR3 contains 14 residues. Deletions cut 6 bases from V and 6 bases from J, with 15 bases between. The CDR3 protein is CASSSHVMAQPQHF. In nucleotides, the CDR3 is TGTGCCAGCAGCTCCCATGTCATGGCTCAGCCCCAGCATTTT.

V and J are TRBV25-1 and TRBJ1-2; maybe TRBD1 (6 bases). This CDR3 is 15 amino acids long. Trimming stripped 4 bases from V and 3 bases from J, with 15 bases between. From germline, CDR1 is MGHDK and CDR2 SYGVNS. CDR3 sequence: CASSAAFTGYYGYTF. In DNA form, the CDR3 reads TGTGCCAGCAGTGCCGCTTTTACAGGGTACTATGGCTACACCTTC.

The chain combines TRBV4-2 with TRBJ1-5; no clear D gene. Trimming removed 1 base from V and 7 bases from J, with 8 bases in between. CDR1 is LGHNA and CDR2 is YNFKEQ in the germline V gene. CDR3 length: 13 residues. The CDR3 loop is CASSQGRNQPQHF. The CDR3 nucleotides are TGTGCCAGCAGCCAAGGGAGGAACCAGCCCCAGCATTTT.

The chain combines TRBV19 with TRBJ2-5, with TRBD1 matching over 7 bases. Germline V lookup: CDR1 LNHDA, CDR2 SQIVND (reference sequence). V lost 1 base and J lost 0; bases outside the gene matches: 2. The CDR3 runs to 15 residues. CDR3: CASSIGQGDQETQYF. CDR3 DNA: TGTGCCAGTAGTATAGGGCAGGGGGACCAAGAGACCCAGTACTTC.

In this sample, this clone turned up once. The V gene is TRBV7-6, the J gene TRBJ2-5; TRBD2 aligns across 10 bases. The CDR3 contains 15 residues. Germline assignment: CDR1 SGHVS and CDR2 FNYEAQ. Trimming took 1 base from V and 4 from J; bases not matched to a gene: 3. Here the CDR3 DNA reads TGTGCCAGCAGCTTAGTGGCTAGCGGGGGAGAGACCCAGTACTTC. This sequence encodes CASSLVASGGETQYF.

In its sample, this clone was seen once. The V call is TRBV7-2, the J call TRBJ2-2; D not resolved. Trimming pared 1 base from V and 7 bases from J, leaving 7 bases between. This CDR3 has 13 residues. CDR1 and CDR2 (germline): SGHTA, FQGNSA. CDR3 in amino acids: CASSLGPGGELFF. Here the CDR3 DNA reads TGTGCCAGCAGCTTAGGGCCGGGCGGGGAGCTGTTTTTT.

The chain combines TRBV7-2 with TRBJ2-7, with a possible D match to TRBD2 (5 bases). From germline, CDR1 is SGHTA and CDR2 FQGNSA. This CDR3 has 14 residues. V lost 4 bases to trimming and J lost 3 bases, with 13 bases between them. The CDR3 nucleotides read TGTGCCAGCAGCTCCACCACACTAGTCTACGAGCAGTACTTC. Protein sequence: CASSSTTLVYEQYF.

A few counts support this clone. V gene TRBV7-6 combines with J gene TRBJ1-6, with D possibly being TRBD1 (6 bases). The germline CDR1 and CDR2 sequences are SGHVS and FNYEAQ. The V end lost 1 base, the J end lost 5 bases, and 9 bases lay between the germline ends. CDR3 length equals 15 residues. CDR3 in amino acids: CASSLGQANNSPLHF. The CDR3 DNA follows: TGTGCCAGCAGCTTAGGACAGGCCAATAATTCACCCCTCCACTTT.

V and J are TRBV7-6 and TRBJ1-4; 8 bases agree with TRBD1. This CDR3 has 13 amino acids. The V and J ends lost 5 bases and 7 bases, in that order; junction bases with no gene match: 3. Germline assignment: CDR1 SGHVS and CDR2 FNYEAQ. This CDR3 reads CASSQGQGEKLFF. The CDR3 bases are TGTGCCAGCAGCCAAGGACAGGGTGAAAAACTGTTTTTT.